Below are 17 T cell receptor beta chains sequenced from a single sample in a study of early T cells in non-severe SARS-CoV-2 infection (dated by TCRdb to the early 2020s). The library was built by means of 5' RACE. The reads were generated on a NextSeq 500. TCRdb reprocessing: public reads trimmed at Q25 with fastp, clones called with MiXCR, in-frame beta chains kept. All rows with the same CDR3 protein become a single entry with the most common DNA and genes. This sample comprises approximately 28,000 distinct CDR3 sequences, around 6% of them detected only once. The ten largest clones take up about 34% of the sample. The material sequenced was whole blood, taken at baseline. All receptors come from an adult who was a healthcare worker with PCR-confirmed SARS-CoV-2 infection or an uninfected control (not recorded which).

This clonotype was counted at least ten times. In DNA, the CDR3 is TGCGCCAGCAGCTCCGGGACAGGGGCCCTCTACGAGCAGTACTTC. Translating it yields CASSSGTGALYEQYF. The chain couples TRBV5-1 to TRBJ2-7; 10 bases are a match to TRBD1. V lost 3 bases, J lost 3 bases, and 6 bases stayed unmatched. CDR3 length: 15 residues. Germline lookup yields CDR1 SGHRS and CDR2 YFSETQ.

This clonotype was recorded many times. V gene TRBV5-5 combines with J gene TRBJ1-6, with D possibly being TRBD1 (6 bases). Germline V CDR1 and CDR2: SGHKS, YYEKEE (reference sequence). The CDR3 extends over 15 amino acids. V lost 4 bases, J lost 6 bases, and 14 bases lay in between. The CDR3 protein is CASSTTTGSNSPLHF. CDR3 DNA sequence: TGTGCCAGCAGCACGACGACAGGTTCTAATTCACCCCTCCACTTT.

This clonotype was seen ten or more times. This rearrangement joins TRBV6-1 to TRBJ2-2, with 9 bases aligning to TRBD2. Germline V gene sequence: CDR1 MNHNS, CDR2 SASEGT. The CDR3 sequence is 15 residues long. V shed 6 bases, J shed 0 bases, and the junction held 2 bases outside the gene matches. The CDR3 coding sequence is TGTGCCAGCAGGGTAGCGGGGGCGAACACCGGGGAGCTGTTTTTT. The encoded protein is CASRVAGANTGELFF.

This clonotype was detected ten times or more. The chain carries TRBV7-2 and TRBJ2-1; 7 nucleotides line up with TRBD2. Germline V gene sequence: CDR1 SGHTA, CDR2 FQGNSA. The CDR3 contains 14 residues. The J segment lost 9 bases and the V segment lost 1 base, leaving 6 bases of the junction unmatched. In DNA, the CDR3 is TGTGCCAGCAGCTTAGAGCCTAGCGGTAGTGAGCAGTTCTTC. This sequence encodes CASSLEPSGSEQFF. The full variable domain, with the rest looked up from reference TRBV7-2 and TRBJ2-1, is GAGVSQSPSNKVTEKGKDVELRCDPISGHTALYWYRQSLGQGLEFLIYFQGNSAPDKSGLPSDRFSAERTGGSVSTLTIQRTQQEDSAVYLCASSLEPSGSEQFFGPGTRLTVL.

This clonotype was seen ten or more times. This chain uses TRBV7-9 with TRBJ2-2; maybe TRBD1 (6 bases). The CDR3 extends over 14 amino acids. Germline CDR1 reads SEHNR; CDR2 reads FQNEAQ (reference sequence). V lost 8 bases and J 5 bases, leaving 15 bases between the germline ends. In nucleotides, the CDR3 is TGTGCCAGCGGCGTCACAGGGAAAACCGGGGAGCTGTTTTTT. As protein: CASGVTGKTGELFF.

The V and J genes are TRBV6-2 or TRBV6-3 and TRBJ1-1; 8 bases line up with TRBD1. V lost 4 bases, J lost 7 bases, and 5 bases stayed unmatched. The germline gives CDR1 MNHEY, CDR2 SVGEGT. The CDR3 extends over 13 amino acids. As DNA, the CDR3 is TGTGCCAGCAGTTCTCAAGGACAGGGTGAAGCTTTCTTT. It is translated as CASSSQGQGEAFF.

This clonotype showed up many times. The chain recombines TRBV11-3 with TRBJ1-1; D unclear. The CDR3 runs 13 residues. Germline V gene lookup returns CDR1 SGHNT and CDR2 YENEEA. V shed 4 bases and J shed 4 bases, with 10 bases lying between them. The chain's CDR3 is CASSSEGGTEAFF. The CDR3 region has the DNA TGTGCCAGCAGCTCAGAGGGCGGCACTGAAGCTTTCTTT.

To note about this clonotype: Since a much larger clone is just one base distant, this may be a read error. This chain uses TRBV18 with TRBJ1-1, with D possibly TRBD1 on 6 matching bases. Trimming shortened V by 4 bases and J by 3 bases, and 21 bases separated the two germline ends. The CDR3 has 17 residues. Germline values: CDR1 KGHSH, CDR2 LQKENI. In DNA, the CDR3 is TGTGCCAGCTCACGGGACACCGGTGGGTTGAGTGACACTGAAGCTTTCTTT. This encodes CASSRDTGGLSDTEAFF. Using reference TRBV18 and TRBJ1-1 for the parts outside the CDR3, the full variable domain is NAGVMQNPRHLVRRRGQEARLRCSPMKGHSHVYWYRQLPEEGLKFMVYLQKENIIDESGMPKERFSAEFPKEGPSILRIQQVVRGDSAAYFCASSRDTGGLSDTEAFFGQGTRLTVV.

This clonotype occurred many times. This chain links TRBV27 with TRBJ2-7; the D is unclear. Germline-derived CDR1 and CDR2 are MNHEY and SMNVEV (reference sequence). The CDR3 spans 13 residues. Trimming removed 0 bases at V and 0 bases at J, with 3 bases between. In DNA form, the CDR3 reads TGTGCCAGCAGTTTATCGGGCTCCTACGAGCAGTACTTC. This translates into CASSLSGSYEQYF.

This chain connects TRBV9 to TRBJ2-7, with D possibly matching TRBD1 (6 bases). V lost 3 bases, J lost 4 bases, and 8 bases lay in between. This CDR3 has 12 residues. Germline V gives CDR1 SGDLS, CDR2 YYNGEE. In DNA form, the CDR3 reads TGTGCCAGCAGCGGAGGGGGATACGAGCAGTACTTC. It yields the protein CASSGGGYEQYF.

With regard to this clonotype: This clone may be a read error of a much larger clone one base away. CDR3 bases: TGTGCTTGCAGCTTAGCGCCCTTTTTACCGGGACTAGATACCGGGGAGCTGTTTTTT. It codes for CACSLAPFLPGLDTGELFF. The chain employs TRBV7-7 and TRBJ2-2, with 8 bases matching TRBD2. Germline V gene data show CDR1 as SSHAT and CDR2 as FNYEAQ (reference sequence). The CDR3 runs 19 residues.

Many counts were recorded for this clonotype. CDR3 loop: CASSTQAGYNEQFF. The DNA of the CDR3 is TGTGCCAGCAGTACTCAAGCGGGTTACAATGAGCAGTTCTTC. The V call is TRBV12-3 or TRBV12-4, the J call TRBJ2-1, with a tentative D call TRBD2 (6 bases). Trimming took 5 bases from V and 4 from J, leaving 12 bases between them. This CDR3 is 14 amino acids long.

This chain uses TRBV2 with TRBJ2-4; D may be TRBD1 (6 bases). V dropped 8 bases and J dropped 6 bases, with 23 bases sitting between them. CDR3 length: 16 amino acids. Germline V gives CDR1 SNHLY, CDR2 FYNNEI. The CDR3 region has the DNA TGTGCCAGCCACCCCACAGGGCGTGGGGTAGGAAACATTCAGTACTTC. Its protein is CASHPTGRGVGNIQYF.

In this sample, this clonotype turned up a few times. The V call is TRBV29-1, the J call TRBJ2-7; D is uncertain. This CDR3 comprises 11 residues. Trimming left V 3 bases short and J 5 bases short, with 8 bases between. The V gene's germline CDR1 is SQVTM and CDR2 ANQGSEA. The DNA of the CDR3 is TGCAGCGTTGAGGAAGGGCACGAGCAGTACTTC. This sequence encodes CSVEEGHEQYF.

The V and J genes are TRBV5-4 and TRBJ2-5; tentatively, D is TRBD1 (6 bases). CDR3 length equals 15 residues. CDR1 is SGHNT and CDR2 is YYREEE in the germline V gene (reference sequence). Between the trimmed V and J ends, which lost 0 bases and 5 bases, there was a span of 14 bases. DNA for the CDR3: TGTGCCAGCAGCTTGGCCGGGACAACGAAGGAGACCCAGTACTTC. Protein: CASSLAGTTKETQYF.

Details on this clonotype: A much larger clone lies a single base off, so this may be a read error. The chain combines TRBV5-1 with TRBJ1-3; D remains unclear. This CDR3 has 15 amino acids. Germline V CDR1 and CDR2: SGHRS, YFSETQ. The CDR3, as DNA: TGCGCCGGCAGCTTCGACTCCAGCTCTGGAAACACCATATATTTT. This codes for CAGSFDSSSGNTIYF.

In its sample, this clonotype was seen many times. Germline and junction disagree at one end, which may indicate a read error. V gene TRBV7-8 combines with J gene TRBJ2-1; a possible D gene is TRBD2 (5 bases). Germline V gene data show CDR1 as SGHVS and CDR2 as FQNEAQ. The length of the CDR3 is 14 residues. CDR3 DNA sequence: TGTGCCAGCAGCAACGGGTGGGCTAGCAGGACGTTTTCCTTC. Encoded protein: CASSNGWASRTFSF.